The 27 T cell receptor beta chains in this list originate from one sample, sequenced in a study of tumor-infiltrating lymphocytes in primary liver carcinoma. RNA and DNA were co-extracted from around 20-30 mg of unsorted bulk tissue. With a constant-region primer, TCR beta cDNA was made from approximately 520 ng of total RNA. Amplification in three nested multiplex PCR rounds with slightly modified ARM-PCR gave rise to TCR beta libraries. A C-beta reverse primer was combined with TRBV1-TRBV30 forward primers in the first two PCR rounds, and each round had around 11 cycles. From the multiplex PCR reads, TCRdb called clonotypes with MiXCR, one entry per CDR3 protein. The sample has 95,000 to 150,000 distinct CDR3 sequences; 64% are singletons. The sample was liver tumor tissue from sampling region 3. Sample subset: tumor region T3, left-lateral pole. The source is a woman aged 55-70 years with primary liver carcinoma and hepatitis B virus infection.

With respect to this clonotype: An end of the junction does not agree with germline; a read error may underlie this. This chain uses TRBV11-3 with TRBJ2-2, with D tentatively TRBD1 or TRBD2 (6 bases each). Germline values: CDR1 SGHNT, CDR2 YENEEA. CDR3 size: 14 residues. In DNA, the CDR3 is TGTGTCAGCAGGGGAACTAGGGCGACGGGGGAGCTGTTATTT. It yields the protein CVSRGTRATGELLF.

This clonotype was observed a few times. A much larger clone differs by one base, so this may be a read error. This sequence joins TRBV12-3 or TRBV12-4 and TRBJ2-1, with 12 bases fitting TRBD2. The CDR3 length is 15 residues. The CDR3 DNA sequence: TGTGCCAGCAGGTATGGACTAGCGGGAAACAATGAGCAGCTCTTC. Amino acids: CASRYGLAGNNEQLF.

Points on this clonotype: Given a much more abundant clone one base away, this may be a read error. The chain couples TRBV11-2 to TRBJ2-1; no definite D call. Germline V gene data show CDR1 as SGHAT and CDR2 as FQNNGV. The length of the CDR3 is 11 residues. V shed 7 bases and J shed 9 bases, with 10 bases lying between them. The CDR3 loop reads CASNFGVEQFF. The CDR3 DNA follows: TGTGCCAGCAACTTTGGCGTTGAGCAGTTCTTC.

The V call is TRBV12-2, the J call TRBJ2-7. TRBV12-2 is deemed a pseudogene. The CDR3 sequence is 14 residues long. The CDR3 DNA reads TGTGTAAGTCGCTTAACTTTTCTGCGCTACGAGCAGTACTTC. Its protein is CVSRLTFLRYEQYF.

Details on this clonotype: An end of the junction differs from the germline gene, which may be a read error. The gene calls are TRBV29-1 and TRBJ2-5; 8 bases are a match to TRBD1. The germline gives CDR1 SQVTM, CDR2 ANQGSEA. This CDR3 is built from 12 residues. In DNA form, the CDR3 reads TGTGTCTACAGGGGGTCCCAAGAGACCCAGTACTTC. Residues: CVYRGSQETQYF.

The gene calls are TRBV6-1 and TRBJ2-1; 8 nucleotides align to TRBD2. J gave up 6 bases and V 7 bases, and 8 bases lay outside the gene matches. This CDR3 is built from 14 residues. Germline CDR1 is MNHNS and CDR2 is SASEGT. CDR3 amino acids: CASIGLAETNEQFF. The DNA for the CDR3 is TGTGCCAGCATCGGACTAGCTGAGACCAATGAGCAGTTCTTC.

Details on this clonotype: One junction end does not reproduce the germline sequence, and a read error may be involved. The chain carries TRBV5-6 and TRBJ2-6; D unresolved. CDR3 length: 16 residues. From germline, CDR1 is SGHDT and CDR2 YYEEEE. The CDR3 sequence is CASSLLLPSEANVLTF. The CDR3, as DNA: TGTGCTAGCAGTTTGTTGTTACCCTCTGAGGCCAACGTCCTGACTTTC.

Note on this clonotype: At one boundary the junction diverges from the germline segment, which might be a read error. The rearrangement links TRBV11-3 to TRBJ2-1; D remains unclear. This CDR3 is 12 amino acids long. Per germline, CDR1 SGHNT and CDR2 YENEEA. The CDR3 region is CASSLLGFEQFF. DNA of the CDR3: TGTGCCAGCAGCTTATTAGGGTTTGAGCAGTTCTTT. The full variable domain, with the rest looked up from reference TRBV11-3 and TRBJ2-1, is EAGVVQSPRYKIIEKKQPVAFWCNPISGHNTLYWYLQNLGQGPELLIRYENEEAVDDSQLPKDRFSAERLKGVDSTLKIQPAELGDSAVYLCASSLLGFEQFFGPGTRLTVL.

This clonotype was seen more than once but under ten times. Possible read error: a much larger clone is one base away. The chain couples TRBV6-5 to TRBJ1-2; 8 nucleotides line up with TRBD1. This CDR3 region has 16 residues. Germline V gives CDR1 MNHEY, CDR2 SVGAGI. The CDR3 DNA reads TGTGTCAGCAGCCGACAGGGGCCCTCGGACACGGGTGGCTACACCTTC. It yields the protein CVSSRQGPSDTGGYTF.

The genes are TRBV11-3 and TRBJ2-7; TRBD1 matches at 12 bases. V lost 8 bases and J lost 5; bases outside the gene matches: 10. The CDR3 runs to 15 residues. Per the germline V gene, CDR1 is SGHNT and CDR2 is YENEEA. CDR3 amino acids: CASCPGTGGKHEQYF. Here the CDR3 DNA reads TGTGCCAGCTGCCCCGGGACAGGGGGCAAGCACGAGCAGTACTTC.

V usage is TRBV11-2 and J usage is TRBJ2-7; the D gene is possibly TRBD2 (5 bases). Trimming took off 4 bases at V and 6 bases at J, with 22 bases between the two ends. The germline V gene encodes CDR1 SGHAT and CDR2 FQNNGV. The CDR3 is made up of 16 amino acids. CDR3 protein: CASSYGRRISGSEQYF. In DNA form, the CDR3 reads TGTGCCAGCAGCTACGGCAGGAGAATCTCGGGAAGCGAGCAGTACTTC.

This chain joins TRBV7-3 and TRBJ2-1; 13 positions agree with TRBD2. Germline assignment: CDR1 SGHTA and CDR2 FQGTGA. V lost 6 bases, J lost 9 bases, and 11 bases stayed unmatched. The CDR3 length is 16 residues. CDR3 in amino acids: CASSGPGTSGIGEQFF. Written as DNA, the CDR3 is TGTGCCAGCAGTGGCCCGGGGACTAGCGGGATAGGTGAGCAGTTCTTC. The full variable domain, with the rest looked up from reference TRBV7-3 and TRBJ2-1, is GAGVSQTPSNKVTEKGKYVELRCDPISGHTALYWYRQSLGQGPEFLIYFQGTGAADDSGLPNDRFFAVRPEGSVSTLKIQRTERGDSAVYLCASSGPGTSGIGEQFFGPGTRLTVL.

The chain carries TRBV11-2 and TRBJ1-1, with 8 bases matching TRBD1. Germline values: CDR1 SGHAT, CDR2 FQNNGV. The CDR3 is 15 residues long. The DNA for the CDR3 is TGTACCGGCAGCCGCGGACAGGGAGCGTCGTTTGAAGCTTTCTTT. This encodes CTGSRGQGASFEAFF.

Ten or more counts support this clonotype. This chain connects TRBV10-3 to TRBJ1-6; a weak D match, TRBD1 (6 bases). CDR3 length equals 16 residues. CDR1 is ENHRY, CDR2 SYGVKD, per germline. Trimming stripped 0 bases from V and 10 bases from J, with 16 bases between. This chain's CDR3 is CAISESNTGSGSPLHF. The CDR3 bases are TGTGCCATCAGTGAGTCCAACACAGGGTCGGGCTCACCCCTCCACTTT.

In the case of this clonotype: The conserved phenylalanine or tryptophan normally closing the CDR3 is absent here, so this likely arose from a read error. The genes are TRBV6-5 and TRBJ1-4; possibly TRBD1 for D (5 bases). CDR3 length equals 11 residues. CDR1 MNHEY and CDR2 SVGAGI come from the germline V gene. The CDR3 region has the DNA TGTGCTGCAGGGAGAGTGGAAAAACTGTTTCTT. Its translation is CAAGRVEKLFL.

With respect to this clonotype: Given a much more abundant clone one base away, this may be a read error. This chain links TRBV28 with TRBJ2-7; tentative D call: TRBD2 (5 bases). Germline V gene data show CDR1 as MDHEN and CDR2 as SYDVKM. This CDR3 contains 17 residues. This CDR3 reads CASSFFSRSSGSCEQYF. The CDR3, as DNA: TGTGCCAGCAGTTTTTTTTCACGGAGCTCGGGATCCTGCGAGCAGTACTTC. Full variable domain (rest looked up from reference TRBV28 and TRBJ2-7): DVKVTQSSRYLVKRTGEKVFLECVQDMDHENMFWYRQDPGLGLRLIYFSYDVKMKEKGDIPEGYSVSREKKERFSLILESASTNQTSMYLCASSFFSRSSGSCEQYFGPGTRLTVT.

This clonotype was seen more than once but under ten times. This may be a read error: a much more frequent sequence differs by one nucleotide. The chain joins TRBV6-5 to TRBJ1-2; 10 bases align to TRBD1. This CDR3 comprises 13 residues. CDR1 and CDR2 (germline): MNHEY, SVGAGI. CDR3 sequence (DNA): TGTGCCAGCAGTTTCGACAGGGGGCGAGGCTACGCCTTC. Translation: CASSFDRGRGYAF.

Here the CDR3 reads CASRYGQNEQYF. The CDR3 DNA reads TGTGCCAGCAGATATGGACAGAACGAGCAGTACTTC. The chain joins TRBV7-2 to TRBJ2-7, with D possibly TRBD1 on 6 matching bases. The V end lost 6 bases, the J end lost 5 bases, and 11 bases lay between the germline ends. In germline, CDR1 is SGHTA, CDR2 FQGNSA. CDR3 length equals 12 residues. Full variable domain (outside the CDR3, taken from reference TRBV7-2 and TRBJ2-7): GAGVSQSPSNKVTEKGKDVELRCDPISGHTALYWYRQSLGQGLEFLIYFQGNSAPDKSGLPSDRFSAERTGGSVSTLTIQRTQQEDSAVYLCASRYGQNEQYFGPGTRLTVT.

This clonotype appeared many times. V and J are TRBV29-1 and TRBJ1-2; D is perhaps TRBD1 (6 bases). V lost 4 bases, J lost 7 bases, and 16 bases lay in between. The CDR3 runs 13 residues. The germline CDR1 and CDR2 sequences are SQVTM and ANQGSEA. The CDR3 bases are TGCAGCGTTGGCCCCGGAGGGGGGGTTGGCTACACCTTC. As protein: CSVGPGGGVGYTF.

This sequence joins TRBV6-1 and TRBJ2-7, with 9 bases fitting TRBD1. CDR1 MNHNS and CDR2 SASEGT come from the germline V gene. The CDR3 loop spans 13 amino acids. The V gene end was trimmed by 10 bases and the J gene end by 7 bases; junction bases not matched to a gene: 11. CDR3 bases: TGTGCCATCAGGGGACAGGGATCGGATGAGCAGTACTTC. Translation: CAIRGQGSDEQYF.

This clonotype occurred once. Mismatch with germline at one junction end may stem from a read error. J is TRBJ1-1 and V is TRBV29-1, with D perhaps TRBD1 (5 bases). The CDR3 runs to 14 residues. Germline-derived CDR1 and CDR2 are SQVTM and ANQGSEA. The CDR3 nucleotides read TGTGGCGTCCGACGGGGAGGGGATGACACTGAAGCTTTCTTT. Its translation is CGVRRGGDDTEAFF.

This clonotype was recorded only once. The germline gene is not matched at one end of the junction; a read error may be the cause. This chain connects TRBV29-1 to TRBJ2-1; 13 bases map to TRBD2. Germline assignment: CDR1 SQVTM and CDR2 ANQGSEA. The CDR3 loop spans 14 amino acids. Written as DNA, the CDR3 is TGCAGCGTCGGACTAGCGGGAGATTCCAATGAGCAGTCCTTC. Protein sequence: CSVGLAGDSNEQSF.

The table lists this clonotype with many counts. This chain uses TRBV5-1 with TRBJ1-2, with D perhaps TRBD1 (5 bases). The CDR3 is 13 amino acids. V gave up 0 bases and J gave up 4 bases, with 7 bases separating them. Germline CDR1 reads SGHRS; CDR2 reads YFSETQ. CDR3 in DNA: TGCGCCAGCAGCTTGGACGGGGGCTATGGCTACACCTTC. It translates to CASSLDGGYGYTF.

This clonotype was seen many times. This chain joins TRBV10-3 and TRBJ2-1; TRBD2 aligns across 8 bases. The germline gives CDR1 ENHRY, CDR2 SYGVKD. The CDR3 sequence is 15 residues long. Trimming removed 5 bases from V and 2 bases from J; junction bases left unmatched: 5. The CDR3 reads CAISRAGEPYNEQFF. As DNA, the CDR3 is TGTGCCATCAGTAGAGCGGGAGAGCCCTACAATGAGCAGTTCTTC.

Remarks on this clonotype: A read error is possible here, since a much larger clone lies one base away. This chain uses TRBV5-5 with TRBJ2-1; possibly TRBD2 for D (5 bases). Germline lookup yields CDR1 SGHKS and CDR2 YYEKEE (reference sequence). The CDR3 extends over 13 amino acids. CDR3 loop: CASGRSSYDEQFF. CDR3 coding DNA: TGTGCCAGCGGGAGATCGTCCTACGATGAGCAGTTCTTC.

In the case of this clonotype: One end of the junction is discordant with germline, which a read error may explain. The rearrangement links TRBV11-2 to TRBJ2-4; 7 bases fit TRBD1. Germline V gene lookup returns CDR1 SGHAT and CDR2 FQNNGV. This CDR3 has 17 amino acids. The CDR3 DNA reads TGTCCCAGCAGCATAGCCCGGGGACAGACCTTCCAAAACATTCAGTACTTC. This sequence encodes CPSSIARGQTFQNIQYF. Using reference TRBV11-2 and TRBJ2-4 for the parts outside the CDR3, the full variable domain is EAGVAQSPRYKIIEKRQSVAFWCNPISGHATLYWYQQILGQGPKLLIQFQNNGVVDDSQLPKDRFSAERLKGVDSTLKIQPAKLEDSAVYLCPSSIARGQTFQNIQYFGAGTRLSVL.

The table lists this clonotype with many counts. The chain couples TRBV5-1 to TRBJ1-4, with D unclear. The germline CDR1 and CDR2 sequences are SGHRS and YFSETQ. The CDR3 totals 14 residues. Deletions cut 4 bases from V and 8 bases from J, with 15 bases between. The CDR3 coding sequence is TGCGCCAGCAGCGACGGACCTCTTTACGAAAAACTGTTTTTT. Translation: CASSDGPLYEKLFF.